These 17 T cell receptor beta chains were sequenced from one sample in a study of CD8 T cells in ankylosing spondylitis (dated 2017 in TCRdb). Libraries were made using 5' RACE. TCRdb records Illumina HiSeq 2500 as the sequencer. In-frame beta chains were kept once TCRdb had trimmed the public reads at Q25 with fastp and called clones with MiXCR. Rows matching on CDR3 protein sequence are summarized as one entry with the most common DNA and genes. This sample is represented by fewer than 250,000 distinct CDR3 sequences; around 19% of them were singletons. The ten largest clones capture about 44% of the sample. On the study overall, not on this receptor specifically: Blood from ankylosing spondylitis patients appeared to be characterized by a TCR beta motif made up of eight highly homologous amino acid variants.

Antigens of these TCRs are unknown. Sample: blood, either unsorted or a sorted T cell fraction (not recorded which). These receptors were taken from a male donor with ankylosing spondylitis.

This clonotype has more than one count but fewer than ten. The V gene is TRBV9, the J gene TRBJ1-1; tentative D call: TRBD1 (5 bases). CDR1 SGDLS and CDR2 YYNGEE come from the germline V gene. V gave up 4 bases and J gave up 1 base, with 17 bases separating them. The CDR3 length is 16 residues. The CDR3 coding sequence is TGTGCCAGCAGCCAAGTGAGAATGGGGCCGAACACTGAAGCTTTCTTT. Translated: CASSQVRMGPNTEAFF.

The rearrangement uses TRBV12-3 or TRBV12-4 and TRBJ2-3; TRBD2 matches at 8 bases. The CDR3 contains 15 residues. V dropped 4 bases and J dropped 4; count of bases not matched to a gene: 7. The DNA for the CDR3 is TGTGCCAGCAGTTCGCAGCGGGAGCTTGCAGATACGCAGTATTTT. Residues: CASSSQRELADTQYF.

This clonotype was picked up a small number of times. This chain's CDR3 is CASRGQGAPYNEQFF. As DNA, the CDR3 is TGTGCCAGCAGGGGACAGGGGGCTCCCTACAATGAGCAGTTCTTC. The gene calls are TRBV28 and TRBJ2-1; 12 bases fit TRBD1. V was clipped by 6 bases and J by 2 bases; unmatched bases: 2. Germline V gene data show CDR1 as MDHEN and CDR2 as SYDVKM. This CDR3 contains 15 residues. Full variable domain (missing parts from reference TRBV28 and TRBJ2-1): DVKVTQSSRYLVKRTGEKVFLECVQDMDHENMFWYRQDPGLGLRLIYFSYDVKMKEKGDIPEGYSVSREKKERFSLILESASTNQTSMYLCASRGQGAPYNEQFFGPGTRLTVL.

This clonotype was seen repeatedly, ten times or more. The chain uses TRBV12-3 or TRBV12-4 and TRBJ2-5; weak D call: TRBD2 (6 bases). This CDR3 has 13 residues. V lost 3 bases, J lost 3 bases, and 8 bases lay in between. The CDR3 DNA sequence: TGTGCCAGCAGTTTTTCGGGGGAAGAGACCCAGTACTTC. It yields the protein CASSFSGEETQYF.

The V and J genes are TRBV12-3 or TRBV12-4 and TRBJ2-3; TRBD1 might be the D (7 bases). Trimming took off 3 bases at V and 6 bases at J, with 19 bases between the two ends. CDR3 length: 16 residues. Here the CDR3 DNA reads TGTGCCAGCAGTTTGGCGGGACAGAAAAGATTGGATACGCAGTATTTT. Residues: CASSLAGQKRLDTQYF.

This clonotype has a count of ten or more. The rearrangement joins TRBV4-1 to TRBJ2-3; 7 bases are a match to TRBD2. Germline trimming cut 0 bases from V and 3 bases from J; bases unmatched to any gene: 6. This CDR3 comprises 16 residues. The germline CDR1 and CDR2 sequences are MGHRA and YSYEKL. CDR3 amino acids: CASSQETASGTDTQYF. The CDR3 DNA reads as TGCGCCAGCAGCCAAGAGACGGCTAGCGGAACAGATACGCAGTATTTT.

This clonotype has ten or more counts. This chain connects TRBV29-1 to TRBJ2-4; 8 nucleotides align to TRBD2. After removal of 7 bases from V and 0 bases from J, the junction contained 8 bases not matched to a gene. CDR3 length: 15 amino acids. Germline CDR1 SQVTM, CDR2 ANQGSEA. CDR3 DNA: TGCAGCGCCTTACTAGCGGAGGTAGCCAAAAACATTCAGTACTTC. This gives the protein CSALLAEVAKNIQYF.

This clonotype was observed a few times. The chain is built from TRBV7-2 and TRBJ2-1, with D possibly matching TRBD2 (6 bases). The CDR3 extends over 14 amino acids. Between the trimmed V and J ends, which lost 3 bases and 8 bases, there was a span of 14 bases. Germline CDR1 reads SGHTA; CDR2 reads FQGNSA. DNA of the CDR3: TGTGCCAGCAGCTTTGAGACTAGAAGGGATGAGCAGTTCTTC. It is translated as CASSFETRRDEQFF.

V gene TRBV7-8 combines with J gene TRBJ2-7; D ambiguous. The CDR3 covers 16 residues. Germline V gene lookup returns CDR1 SGHVS and CDR2 FQNEAQ. Deletions cut 5 bases from V and 5 bases from J, with 22 bases between. The CDR3, as DNA: TGTGCCAGCAGCGGCCGGTGGGGTGGCGACGACAACGAGCAGTACTTC. Its protein is CASSGRWGGDDNEQYF.

This clonotype was picked up a small number of times. The chain links TRBV5-1 to TRBJ1-2; a weak D match, TRBD1 (6 bases). V dropped 4 bases and J dropped 1 base, with 17 bases sitting between them. The CDR3 length is 16 residues. Germline loops: CDR1 SGHRS, CDR2 YFSETQ. CDR3 DNA sequence: TGCGCCAGCAGCACAGCTCCGGGACACCTTAACTATGGCTACACCTTC. Translation: CASSTAPGHLNYGYTF.

The chain has TRBV9 and TRBJ2-7, with 8 bases fitting TRBD2. With V trimmed by 4 bases and J by 5 bases, 5 bases remained unmatched. Looked up from germline, CDR1 is SGDLS and CDR2 is YYNGEE. This CDR3 spans 13 amino acids. The CDR3 sequence is CASSFTGLDEQYF. DNA for the CDR3: TGTGCCAGCAGCTTTACGGGACTAGACGAGCAGTACTTC.

The rearrangement joins TRBV12-3 or TRBV12-4 to TRBJ1-2; D gene uncertain. The CDR3 is made up of 11 amino acids. Between the trimmed V and J ends, which lost 8 bases and 0 bases, there was a span of 4 bases. This CDR3 reads CASASNYGYTF. CDR3 in DNA: TGTGCCAGCGCCTCTAACTATGGCTACACCTTC.

This clonotype was counted only a few times. The chain has TRBV18 and TRBJ2-1, with D unresolved. Trimming removed 2 bases at V and 3 bases at J, with 5 bases between. CDR1 KGHSH and CDR2 LQKENI come from the germline V gene. CDR3 length: 13 residues. CDR3 region: CASSPLDYNEQFF. DNA of the CDR3: TGTGCCAGCTCACCATTGGACTACAATGAGCAGTTCTTC.

This clonotype was observed many times. V is TRBV11-2 and J is TRBJ2-3; possibly TRBD2 for D (5 bases). The germline CDR1 and CDR2 sequences are SGHAT and FQNNGV. The CDR3 spans 15 residues. Trimming removed 1 base from V and 3 bases from J, with 11 bases in between. For the CDR3, the DNA is TGTGCCAGCAGCTTAGTTGCGGGCGGGACAGATACGCAGTATTTT. It yields the protein CASSLVAGGTDTQYF.

This clonotype was detected only a few times. The chain has TRBV27 and TRBJ2-7; 10 nucleotides align to TRBD2. The V segment lost 5 bases and the J segment 4 bases; nucleotides outside the gene matches: 8. The CDR3 has 15 residues. Germline lookup yields CDR1 MNHEY and CDR2 SMNVEV (reference sequence). DNA of the CDR3: TGTGCCAGCAGTCTGCTAGCGGGAGAATATTACGAGCAGTACTTC. The encoded protein is CASSLLAGEYYEQYF.

This clonotype has a handful of counts. The V and J genes are TRBV7-2 and TRBJ1-2; maybe TRBD1 (5 bases). The CDR3 totals 17 residues. Germline V gene lookup returns CDR1 SGHTA and CDR2 FQGNSA. Trimming pared 3 bases from V and 1 base from J, leaving 18 bases between. The CDR3 DNA reads as TGTGCCAGCAGCTTCACCCCCTCAGGGTCGGGTAACTATGGCTACACCTTC. This gives the protein CASSFTPSGSGNYGYTF.

In this sample, this clonotype turned up a few times. The V gene is TRBV4-2, the J gene TRBJ2-1; 9 nucleotides align to TRBD2. V gave up 0 bases and J gave up 9 bases; unmatched junction bases: 6. The CDR3 loop spans 15 amino acids. The germline V gene encodes CDR1 LGHNA and CDR2 YNFKEQ. The CDR3 sequence: CASSQEAGGPVEQFF. DNA of the CDR3: TGTGCCAGCAGCCAAGAGGCGGGAGGGCCGGTTGAGCAGTTCTTC.